The 11 T cell receptor beta chains in this list originate from one sample, sequenced in a study of blood T cells in healthy people across ages. Primers used in a second PCR of about 7 to 11 cycles were a sample-barcoded 5' primer and a J-beta primer mix. TCRdb re-analysed the 5' RACE reads in MiXCR, keeping a single row per CDR3 protein. The table lists 800,000 to 1,300,000 distinct CDR3 sequences, almost 25% of them singletons. The sample also formed part of further work on T cells of mothers and their children.

The sequenced sample was blood. The origin of the receptors is a girl aged 2-10 years in good health.

This clonotype was observed a few times. The J gene is TRBJ2-5, the V gene TRBV29-1; 14 nucleotides align to TRBD2. Germline CDR1 and CDR2: SQVTM and ANQGSEA. This CDR3 comprises 13 residues. Trimming took 7 bases from V and 4 from J; bases not matched to a gene: 2. CDR3 nucleotides: TGCAGCGGACTAGCGGGAGGGCGAGAGACCCAGTACTTC. As protein: CSGLAGGRETQYF.

V gene TRBV7-9 combines with J gene TRBJ2-5, with 14 nucleotides matching TRBD2. J lost 2 bases, V lost 5 bases, and 4 bases had no gene match. The CDR3 sequence is 16 residues long. Germline CDR1 reads SEHNR; CDR2 reads FQNEAQ (reference sequence). In DNA, the CDR3 is TGTGCCAGCAGCCGACTAGCGGGGGGGCTACAAGAGACCCAGTACTTC. Translating it yields CASSRLAGGLQETQYF.

Only a few counts were recorded for this clonotype. V is TRBV20-1 and J is TRBJ1-4, with 10 bases fitting TRBD1. The junction had 5 bases not matched to a gene; V was cut back by 5 bases and J by 5 bases. CDR3 length: 14 residues. Germline V lookup: CDR1 DFQATT, CDR2 SNEGSKA (reference sequence). The CDR3 here is CSARPGQGNEKLFF. CDR3 nucleotide sequence: TGCAGTGCTCGACCGGGACAGGGGAATGAAAAACTGTTTTTT.

This sequence joins TRBV29-1 and TRBJ2-4; maybe TRBD2 (6 bases). Deletions cut 0 bases from V and 1 base from J, with 10 bases between. The CDR3 has 15 amino acids. Per the germline V gene, CDR1 is SQVTM and CDR2 is ANQGSEA. CDR3 coding DNA: TGCAGCGTTGAAGATCTTCGGGAGGCCAAAAACATTCAGTACTTC. Its translation: CSVEDLREAKNIQYF. Full variable domain (outside the CDR3, taken from reference TRBV29-1 and TRBJ2-4): SAVISQKPSRDICQRGTSLTIQCQVDSQVTMMFWYRQQPGQSLTLIATANQGSEATYESGFVIDKFPISRPNLTFSTLTVSNMSPEDSSIYLCSVEDLREAKNIQYFGAGTRLSVL.

The chain couples TRBV5-6 to TRBJ2-1; TRBD2 is a possible D gene (6 bases). The CDR3 totals 16 residues. Trimming took off 0 bases at V and 0 bases at J, with 10 bases between the two ends. From germline, CDR1 is SGHDT and CDR2 YYEEEE. In DNA, the CDR3 is TGTGCCAGCAGCTTGGCTATGGAGGGCTCCTACAATGAGCAGTTCTTC. Encoded protein: CASSLAMEGSYNEQFF.

In this sample, this clonotype turned up a few times. CDR3 nucleotide sequence: TGTGCCAGCAGTTCGGGTCGCCCACCATACAATGAGCAGTTCTTC. It codes for CASSSGRPPYNEQFF. V usage is TRBV12-3 or TRBV12-4 and J usage is TRBJ2-1; D is undetermined. This CDR3 is 15 amino acids long. V was cut by 4 bases and J by 4 bases, with 14 bases left in between.

This clonotype has ten or more counts. The CDR3 loop reads CSARDIGYEQYF. DNA of the CDR3: TGCAGTGCTAGAGATATAGGCTACGAGCAGTACTTC. V gene TRBV20-1 combines with J gene TRBJ2-7; the D is unclear. The CDR3 sequence is 12 residues long. In germline, CDR1 is DFQATT, CDR2 SNEGSKA (reference sequence). V was cut by 0 bases and J by 3 bases, with 6 bases left in between.

The chain joins TRBV29-1 to TRBJ1-2; the D gene is possibly TRBD1 (5 bases). Trimming cost V 6 bases and J 10 bases, with 15 bases left between them. Germline CDR1 reads SQVTM; CDR2 reads ANQGSEA. The CDR3 sequence is 11 residues long. The CDR3: CSVVNWDDYTF. CDR3 nucleotides: TGCAGCGTAGTAAACTGGGACGACTACACCTTC.

This clonotype was detected a few times. The chain is built from TRBV14 and TRBJ2-5, with D perhaps matching TRBD1 (6 bases). This CDR3 spans 17 amino acids. V was clipped by 5 bases and J by 3 bases, with 22 bases between them. Germline V gene lookup returns CDR1 SGHDN and CDR2 FVKESK. Here the CDR3 DNA reads TGTGCCAGCAGCTCTATTTACTCCCGGGACACCGAAGAGACCCAGTACTTC. Translation: CASSSIYSRDTEETQYF.

Concerning this clonotype itself: Possible read error: a much larger clone is one base away. The chain is built from TRBV20-1 and TRBJ2-7; possibly TRBD2 for D (6 bases). Germline values: CDR1 DFQATT, CDR2 SNEGSKA (reference sequence). The CDR3 runs to 12 residues. CDR3 bases: TGCAGTGCTGGAGAAGCGGGCTACGAGCAGTACTTC. Its translation is CSAGEAGYEQYF.

The table lists this clonotype with a few counts. The gene calls are TRBV12-3 or TRBV12-4 and TRBJ2-5; TRBD2 might be the D (7 bases). V was cut by 6 bases and J by 3 bases, with 11 bases left in between. This CDR3 region has 13 residues. CDR3 in amino acids: CASRAGAKETQYF. As DNA, the CDR3 is TGTGCCAGCAGGGCGGGGGCCAAAGAGACCCAGTACTTC.